A selection of T cell receptor beta chains follows, all from one sample in a study of cytomegalovirus exposure and HLA in healthy donors. Some clones are missing from TCRdb's copy, which holds only in-frame ones; the method was immunoSEQ multiplex PCR. Among over 120,000 clones listed, around four fifths were seen once. The sample comprised PBMCs. These receptors all stem from a female donor in good health and CMV-seronegative. CDR3s include the opening cysteine and the closing phenylalanine or tryptophan. D genes are given only for firm matches.

cdr3_nt,cdr3_aa,j_call,v_call,d_call,cdr3_length
TGTGCCAGTAGTGAGGAGTACGGGAGAGGAGAGACCCAGTACTTC,CASSEEYGRGETQYF,TRBJ2-5,TRBV19,NA,15
TGTGCAAGTCGCTTAGCCATCCCCCGACTAGACACAGATACGCAGTATTTT,CASRLAIPRLDTDTQYF,TRBJ2-3,TRBV12-2,NA,17
TGTGCCAGTAGTACCCAAACAGGGAGCGGCTATGGCTACACCTTC,CASSTQTGSGYGYTF,TRBJ1-2,TRBV19,NA,15
TGTGCCAGCAGTCGGGGTTCGAACACTGAAGCTTTCTTT,CASSRGSNTEAFF,TRBJ1-1,TRBV7-8,NA,13
TGTGCCAGCAGCCCCAGGGGTGGGCAGCCCCAGCATTTT,CASSPRGGQPQHF,TRBJ1-5,TRBV14,NA,13
TGCGCCAGCAGCGCTCGGGACAGGCGGGGAAACACCATATATTTT,CASSARDRRGNTIYF,TRBJ1-3,TRBV5-1,TRBD1,15
TGTGCCATCAGTGAGTCTCACGAATTTCCGGGACAGGGTGCCACCGGGGAGCTGTTTTTT,CAISESHEFPGQGATGELFF,TRBJ2-2,TRBV10-3,TRBD1,20
TGTGCCAGCAGCTTAACTTCCGGACTACGGAATGAGCAGTTCTTC,CASSLTSGLRNEQFF,TRBJ2-1,TRBV7-8,NA,15
TGTGCCAGCAGCCCAGGGGGCCGCTCTGGAAACACCATATATTTT,CASSPGGRSGNTIYF,TRBJ1-3,TRBV7-2,TRBD1,15
TGTGCCAGCAGCCAAGAGCCAATCGGAGACTATGGCTACACCTTC,CASSQEPIGDYGYTF,TRBJ1-2,TRBV4-2,NA,15
TGTGCCAGCAGCTTAACGTTTTTGGCACAAACTAACTATGGCTACACCTTC,CASSLTFLAQTNYGYTF,TRBJ1-2,TRBV7-2,NA,17